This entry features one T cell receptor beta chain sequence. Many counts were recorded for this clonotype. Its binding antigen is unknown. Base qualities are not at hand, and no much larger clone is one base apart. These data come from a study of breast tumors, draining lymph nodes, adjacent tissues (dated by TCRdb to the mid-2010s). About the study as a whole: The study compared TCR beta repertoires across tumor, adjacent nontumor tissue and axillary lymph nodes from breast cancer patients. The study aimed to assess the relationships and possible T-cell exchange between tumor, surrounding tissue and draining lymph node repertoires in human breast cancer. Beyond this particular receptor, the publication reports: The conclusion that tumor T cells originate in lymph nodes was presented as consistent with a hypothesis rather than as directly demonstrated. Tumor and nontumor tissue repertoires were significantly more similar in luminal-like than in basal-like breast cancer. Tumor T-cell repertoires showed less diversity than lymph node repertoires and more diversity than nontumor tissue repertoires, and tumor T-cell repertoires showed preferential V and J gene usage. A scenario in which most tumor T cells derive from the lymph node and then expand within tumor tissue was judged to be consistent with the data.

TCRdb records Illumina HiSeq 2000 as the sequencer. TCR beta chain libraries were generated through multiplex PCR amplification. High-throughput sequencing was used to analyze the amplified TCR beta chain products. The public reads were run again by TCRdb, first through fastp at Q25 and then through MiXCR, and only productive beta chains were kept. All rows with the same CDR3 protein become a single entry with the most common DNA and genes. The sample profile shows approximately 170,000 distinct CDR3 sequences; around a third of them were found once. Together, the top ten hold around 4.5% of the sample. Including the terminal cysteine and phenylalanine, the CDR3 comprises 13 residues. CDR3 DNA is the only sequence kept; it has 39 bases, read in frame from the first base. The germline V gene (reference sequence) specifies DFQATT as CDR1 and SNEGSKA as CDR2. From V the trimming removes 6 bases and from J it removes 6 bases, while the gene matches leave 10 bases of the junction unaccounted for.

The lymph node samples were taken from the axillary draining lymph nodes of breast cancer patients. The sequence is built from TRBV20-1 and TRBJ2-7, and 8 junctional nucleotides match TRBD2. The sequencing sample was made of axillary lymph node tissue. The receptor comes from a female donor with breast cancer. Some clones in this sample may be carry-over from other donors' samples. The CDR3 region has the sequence CSAPGLAGLEQYF. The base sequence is TGCAGTGCCCCGGGGCTAGCGGGTCTCGAGCAGTACTTC.